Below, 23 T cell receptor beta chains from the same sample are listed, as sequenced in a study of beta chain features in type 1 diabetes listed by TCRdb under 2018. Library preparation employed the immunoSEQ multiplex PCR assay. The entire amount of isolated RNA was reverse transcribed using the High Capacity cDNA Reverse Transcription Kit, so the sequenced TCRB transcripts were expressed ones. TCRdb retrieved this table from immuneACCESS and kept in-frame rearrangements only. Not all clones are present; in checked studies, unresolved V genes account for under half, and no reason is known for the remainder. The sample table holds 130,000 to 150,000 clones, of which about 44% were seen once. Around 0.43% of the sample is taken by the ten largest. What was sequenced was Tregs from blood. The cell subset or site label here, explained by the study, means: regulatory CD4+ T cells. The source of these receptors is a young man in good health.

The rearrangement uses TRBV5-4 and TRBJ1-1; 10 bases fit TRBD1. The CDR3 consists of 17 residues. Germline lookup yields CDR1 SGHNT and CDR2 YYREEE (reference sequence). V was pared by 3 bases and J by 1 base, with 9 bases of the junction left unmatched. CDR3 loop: CASSWGQGSRRNTEAFF. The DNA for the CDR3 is TGTGCCAGCAGCTGGGGACAGGGGTCCCGCAGGAACACTGAAGCTTTCTTT.

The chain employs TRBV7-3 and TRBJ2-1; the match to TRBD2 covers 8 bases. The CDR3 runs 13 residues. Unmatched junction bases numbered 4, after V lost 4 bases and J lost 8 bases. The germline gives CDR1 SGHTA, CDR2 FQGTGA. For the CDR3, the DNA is TGTGCCAGCAGCTCCGCCGGGAGGGATGAGCAGTTCTTC. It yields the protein CASSSAGRDEQFF.

CDR3 in amino acids: CASSLWGLAEEGTQYF. In nucleotides, the CDR3 is TGTGCCAGCAGCTTATGGGGACTAGCGGAAGAGGGGACGCAGTATTTT. The V call is TRBV7-8, the J call TRBJ2-3, with 11 bases matching TRBD2. This CDR3 has 16 amino acids. Trimming cost V 2 bases and J 9 bases; bases outside gene matches: 10. The germline gives CDR1 SGHVS, CDR2 FQNEAQ.

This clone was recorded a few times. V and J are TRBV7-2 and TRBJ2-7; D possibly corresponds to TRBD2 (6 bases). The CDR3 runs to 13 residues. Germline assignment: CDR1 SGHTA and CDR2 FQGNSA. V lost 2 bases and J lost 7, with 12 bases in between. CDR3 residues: CASSLSAGREQYF. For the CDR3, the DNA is TGTGCCAGCAGCTTAAGTGCGGGAAGGGAGCAGTACTTC.

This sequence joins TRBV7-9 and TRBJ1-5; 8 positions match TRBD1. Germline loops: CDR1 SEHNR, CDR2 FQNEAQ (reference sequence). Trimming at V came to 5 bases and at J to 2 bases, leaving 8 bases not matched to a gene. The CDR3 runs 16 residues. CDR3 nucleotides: TGTGCCAGCAGCGCAGGACAGGGTTTGGGCAATCAGCCCCAGCATTTT. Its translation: CASSAGQGLGNQPQHF.

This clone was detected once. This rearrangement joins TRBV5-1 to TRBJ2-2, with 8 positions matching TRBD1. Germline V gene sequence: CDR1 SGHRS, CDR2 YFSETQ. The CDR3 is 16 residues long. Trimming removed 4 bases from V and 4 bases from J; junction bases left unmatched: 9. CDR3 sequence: CASSTPGQASTGELFF. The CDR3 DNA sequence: TGCGCCAGCAGCACCCCGGGACAGGCCTCCACCGGGGAGCTGTTTTTT.

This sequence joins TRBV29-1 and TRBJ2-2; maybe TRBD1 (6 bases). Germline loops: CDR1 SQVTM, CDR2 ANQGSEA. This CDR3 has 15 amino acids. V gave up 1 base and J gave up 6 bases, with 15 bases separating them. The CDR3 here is CSVEGPQGRPGELFF. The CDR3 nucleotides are TGCAGCGTTGAAGGCCCACAGGGCCGTCCCGGGGAGCTGTTTTTT.

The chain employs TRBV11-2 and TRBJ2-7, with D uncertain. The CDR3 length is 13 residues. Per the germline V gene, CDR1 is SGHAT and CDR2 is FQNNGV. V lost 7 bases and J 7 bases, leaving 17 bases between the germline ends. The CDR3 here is CASTFLPTWEQYF. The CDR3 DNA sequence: TGTGCCAGCACCTTCCTCCCCACTTGGGAGCAGTACTTC. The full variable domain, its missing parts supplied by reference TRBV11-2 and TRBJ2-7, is EAGVAQSPRYKIIEKRQSVAFWCNPISGHATLYWYQQILGQGPKLLIQFQNNGVVDDSQLPKDRFSAERLKGVDSTLKIQPAKLEDSAVYLCASTFLPTWEQYFGPGTRLTVT.

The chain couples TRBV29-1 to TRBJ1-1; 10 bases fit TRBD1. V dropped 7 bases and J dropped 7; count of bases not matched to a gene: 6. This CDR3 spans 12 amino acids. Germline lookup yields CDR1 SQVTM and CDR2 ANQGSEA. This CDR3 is CSADRGHGEAFF. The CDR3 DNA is TGCAGCGCCGACAGGGGGCACGGTGAAGCTTTCTTT.

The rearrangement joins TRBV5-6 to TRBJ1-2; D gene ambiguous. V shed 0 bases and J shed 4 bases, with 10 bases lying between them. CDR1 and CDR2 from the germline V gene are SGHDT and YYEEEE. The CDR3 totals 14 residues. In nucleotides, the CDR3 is TGTGCCAGCAGCTTGGGTTCCGGGTCCTATGGCTACACCTTC. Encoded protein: CASSLGSGSYGYTF.

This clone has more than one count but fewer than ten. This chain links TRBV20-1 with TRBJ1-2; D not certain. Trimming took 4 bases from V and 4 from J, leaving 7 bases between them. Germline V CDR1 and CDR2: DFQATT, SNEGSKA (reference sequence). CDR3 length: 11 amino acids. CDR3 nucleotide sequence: TGCAGTGCTACAGGAACCTATGGCTACACCTTC. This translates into CSATGTYGYTF.

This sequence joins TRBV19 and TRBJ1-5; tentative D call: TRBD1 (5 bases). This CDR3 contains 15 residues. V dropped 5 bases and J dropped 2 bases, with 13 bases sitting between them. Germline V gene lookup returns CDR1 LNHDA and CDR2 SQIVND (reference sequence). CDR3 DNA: TGTGCCAGTAGTGCCGACAGACATCGCAATCAGCCCCAGCATTTT. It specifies CASSADRHRNQPQHF.

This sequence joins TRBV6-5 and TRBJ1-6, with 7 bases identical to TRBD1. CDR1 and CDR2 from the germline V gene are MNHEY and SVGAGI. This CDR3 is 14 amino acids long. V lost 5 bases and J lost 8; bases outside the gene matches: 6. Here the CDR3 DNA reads TGTGCCAGCAGTAGACAGGGTGTTGATTCACCCCTCCACTTT. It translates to CASSRQGVDSPLHF.

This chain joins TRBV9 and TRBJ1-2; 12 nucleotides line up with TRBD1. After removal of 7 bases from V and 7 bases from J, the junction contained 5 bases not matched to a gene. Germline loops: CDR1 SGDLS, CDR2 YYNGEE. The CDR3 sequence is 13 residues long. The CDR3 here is CASQGQGASGYTF. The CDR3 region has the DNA TGTGCCAGCCAGGGACAGGGGGCGTCTGGCTACACCTTC.

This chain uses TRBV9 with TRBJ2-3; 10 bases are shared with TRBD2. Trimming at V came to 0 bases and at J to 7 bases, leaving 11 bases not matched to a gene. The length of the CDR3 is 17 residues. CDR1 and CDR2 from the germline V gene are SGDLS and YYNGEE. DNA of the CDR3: TGTGCCAGCAGCGTAGACGGATTAGCGGGAGGTTTGAATACGCAGTATTTT. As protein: CASSVDGLAGGLNTQYF.

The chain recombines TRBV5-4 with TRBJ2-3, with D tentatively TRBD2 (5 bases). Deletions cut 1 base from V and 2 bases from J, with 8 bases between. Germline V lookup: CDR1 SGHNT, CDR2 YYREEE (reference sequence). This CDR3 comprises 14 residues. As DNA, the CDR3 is TGTGCCAGCAGCTTGCGGGGATCCACAGATACGCAGTATTTT. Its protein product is CASSLRGSTDTQYF.

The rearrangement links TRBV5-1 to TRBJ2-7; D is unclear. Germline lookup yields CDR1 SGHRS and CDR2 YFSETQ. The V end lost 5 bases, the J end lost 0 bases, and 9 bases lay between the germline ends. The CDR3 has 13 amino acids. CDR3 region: CASRSTGSYEQYF. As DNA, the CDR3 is TGCGCCAGCAGATCGACGGGCTCCTACGAGCAGTACTTC.

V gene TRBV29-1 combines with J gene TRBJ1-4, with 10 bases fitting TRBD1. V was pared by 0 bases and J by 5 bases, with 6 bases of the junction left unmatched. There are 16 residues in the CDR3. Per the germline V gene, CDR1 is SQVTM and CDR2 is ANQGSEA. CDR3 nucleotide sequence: TGCAGCGTTGAAGATTGGCCGGGACAGGGGAATGAAAAACTGTTTTTT. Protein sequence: CSVEDWPGQGNEKLFF.

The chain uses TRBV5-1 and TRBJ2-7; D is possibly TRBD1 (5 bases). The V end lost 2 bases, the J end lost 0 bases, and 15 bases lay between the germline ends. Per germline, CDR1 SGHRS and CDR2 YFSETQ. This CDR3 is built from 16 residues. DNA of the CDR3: TGCGCCAGCAGCTTAGGGCCGGGCAGGGACTCCTACGAGCAGTACTTC. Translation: CASSLGPGRDSYEQYF.

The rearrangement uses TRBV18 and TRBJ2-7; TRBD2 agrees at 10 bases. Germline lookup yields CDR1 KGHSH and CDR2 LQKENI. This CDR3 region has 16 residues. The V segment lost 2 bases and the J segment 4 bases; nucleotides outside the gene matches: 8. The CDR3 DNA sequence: TGTGCCAGCTCACCAAGGGGGGCTAGCGGGAGATACGAGCAGTACTTC. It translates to CASSPRGASGRYEQYF.

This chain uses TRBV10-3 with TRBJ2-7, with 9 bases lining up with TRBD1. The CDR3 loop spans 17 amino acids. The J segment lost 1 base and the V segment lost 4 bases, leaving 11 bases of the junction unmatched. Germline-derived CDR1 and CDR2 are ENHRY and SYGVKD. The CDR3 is CAISAVQGAGSSYEQYF. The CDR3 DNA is TGTGCCATCAGTGCCGTACAGGGGGCAGGTTCATCCTACGAGCAGTACTTC.

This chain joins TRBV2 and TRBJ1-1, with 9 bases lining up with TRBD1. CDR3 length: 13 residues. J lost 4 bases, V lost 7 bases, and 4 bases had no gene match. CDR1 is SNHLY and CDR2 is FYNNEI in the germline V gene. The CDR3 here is CASTETGGTEAFF. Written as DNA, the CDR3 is TGTGCCAGCACCGAGACAGGGGGCACTGAAGCTTTCTTT. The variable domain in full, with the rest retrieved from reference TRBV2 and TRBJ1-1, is EPEVTQTPSHQVTQMGQEVILRCVPISNHLYFYWYRQILGQKVEFLVSFYNNEISEKSEIFDDQFSVERPDGSNFTLKIRSTKLEDSAMYFCASTETGGTEAFFGQGTRLTVV.

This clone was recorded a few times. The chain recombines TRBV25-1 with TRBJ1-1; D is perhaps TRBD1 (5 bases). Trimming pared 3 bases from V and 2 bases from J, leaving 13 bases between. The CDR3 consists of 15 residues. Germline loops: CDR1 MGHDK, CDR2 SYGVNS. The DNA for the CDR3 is TGTGCCAGCAGTGATATTGGGACTCCTAACACTGAAGCTTTCTTT. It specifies CASSDIGTPNTEAFF.